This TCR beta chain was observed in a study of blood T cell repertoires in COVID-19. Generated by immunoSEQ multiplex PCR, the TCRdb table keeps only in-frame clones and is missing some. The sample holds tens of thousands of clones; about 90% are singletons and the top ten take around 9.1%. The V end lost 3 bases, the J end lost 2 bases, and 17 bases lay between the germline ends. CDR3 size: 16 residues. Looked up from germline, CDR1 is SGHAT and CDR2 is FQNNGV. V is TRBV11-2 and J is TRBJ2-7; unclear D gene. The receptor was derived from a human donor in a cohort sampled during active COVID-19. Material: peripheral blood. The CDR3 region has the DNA TGTGCCAGCAGCTTTAGTTTTCGTCTCCATACCTACGAGCAGTACTTC. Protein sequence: CASSFSFRLHTYEQYF.